This is a list of T cell receptor beta chains from one sample in a study of blood T cell repertoires in COVID-19. Profiling relied on immunoSEQ multiplex PCR, and the TCRdb table lists in-frame clones only, not all of them. This table holds 150,000 to 200,000 clones, roughly 90% found once. The material sequenced was peripheral blood. These receptors all come from a man between 60 and 75 years old with active or convalescent COVID-19. Both conserved end residues are part of each CDR3. D genes are given only for firm matches. Rows give clone size only sometimes, using once, few, many, or a class for an expanded clone.

TRBV4-2	TRBJ2-5	.	TRBD1	TGTGCCAGCAGCCAAGAAAGGGGGCGTACGGAGACCCAGTACTTC	CASSQERGRTETQYF
TRBV7-6	TRBJ2-1	.	TRBD1	TGTGCCAGCAGCTTGGTTGGACAGGGTGGGGGTGAGCAGTTCTTC	CASSLVGQGGGEQFF
TRBV11-3	TRBJ2-1	.	TRBD1	TGTGCCAGCAGCTCAACCGGACAGGGCCAGGATGAGCAGTTCTTC	CASSSTGQGQDEQFF
TRBV5-5	TRBJ1-4	.	TRBD1	TGTGCCAGCAGCTTTTGGGAGACAGGGCGGGAAGAAAAACTGTTTTTT	CASSFWETGREEKLFF
TRBV7-6	TRBJ1-1	.	.	TGTGCCAGCAGCTTGGGGTTAGAGGGCACTGAAGCTTTCTTT	CASSLGLEGTEAFF
TRBV4-2	TRBJ2-3	.	TRBD2	TGTGCCAGCAGCCAACTAGCGGGAGTGTTGGGCACAGATACGCAGTATTTT	CASSQLAGVLGTDTQYF
TRBV24-1	TRBJ2-1	.	TRBD1	TGTGCCACCAGTGAGACAGGGGGCCCTAACAATGAGCAGTTCTTC	CATSETGGPNNEQFF
TRBV7-9	TRBJ1-6	.	TRBD1	TGTGCCAGCAGCTTTTCCGCCGGGACAGGGGGTTACAATTCACCCCTCCACTTT	CASSFSAGTGGYNSPLHF
TRBV7-9	TRBJ2-7	.	.	TGTGCCAGCAGCTTAGCGCGGGCAGAATCGACCTACGAGCAGTACTTC	CASSLARAESTYEQYF
TRBV6-2/TRBV6-3	TRBJ2-1	.	.	TGTGCCAGCAGTTACGTGATAGCTGCTTCCTACAATGAGCAGTTCTTC	CASSYVIAASYNEQFF
TRBV3-1/TRBV3-2	TRBJ1-1	once	.	TGTGCCAGCAGCCGCGGGGGGACTGGGACTGAAGCTTTCTTT	CASSRGGTGTEAFF
TRBV15	TRBJ1-2	.	TRBD1	TGTGCCACCAGCAGAGCTAGACAGGGTTCTAACTATGGCTACACCTTC	CATSRARQGSNYGYTF
TRBV18	TRBJ1-5	.	TRBD1	TGTGCCAGCTCCCTGGGGACAGGGGGACGTGGGAATCAGCCCCAGCATTTT	CASSLGTGGRGNQPQHF
TRBV18	TRBJ2-5	.	.	TGTGCCAGCTCACCACCTTGGGCTACGTACCAAGAGACCCAGTACTTC	CASSPPWATYQETQYF
TRBV6-5	TRBJ1-2	.	.	TGTGCCAGCAGTTACTCCGTACTCTATGGCTACACCTTC	CASSYSVLYGYTF
TRBV18	TRBJ1-3	.	TRBD1	TGTGCCAGCTCACCCCCGGACAGGGCGGGAAACACCATATATTTT	CASSPPDRAGNTIYF
TRBV6-6	TRBJ2-1	.	TRBD2	TGTGCCAGCAGTATGTCTGCTAGCGGGAGTGGCAATGAGCAGTTCTTC	CASSMSASGSGNEQFF
TRBV4-2	TRBJ1-2	.	.	TGTGCCAGCAGCCACAGCACGGGGGGCAACTATGGCTACACCTTC	CASSHSTGGNYGYTF
TRBV21-1	TRBJ2-5	once	.	TGTGCCAGCAGCAAAGAGGCGGAGAGACAAGAGACCCAGTACTTC	CASSKEAERQETQYF
TRBV29-1	TRBJ2-6	.	TRBD1	TGCAGCGTGGCTGGACAGGGCCCCGGGGCCAACGTCCTGACTTTC	CSVAGQGPGANVLTF
TRBV5-1	TRBJ1-5	.	.	TGCGCCAGCAGCTTGGCAGGGTTTCAGCCCCAGCATTTT	CASSLAGFQPQHF
TRBV11-2	TRBJ2-7	.	TRBD1	TGTGCCAGCAGCTTACTTCAGGCAGGGGGAACCTACGAGCAGTACTTC	CASSLLQAGGTYEQYF
TRBV18	TRBJ2-2	.	TRBD1	TGTGCCAGCTCACCCGACAGGGGGCCCGCCGGGGAGCTGTTTTTT	CASSPDRGPAGELFF
TRBV28	TRBJ2-1	.	TRBD2	TGTGCCAGCCAACCAGCGGGAGTTAGATATGAGCAGTTCTTC	CASQPAGVRYEQFF
TRBV4-2	TRBJ2-3	.	TRBD2	TGTGCCAGCAGCCAAGATCGAGGTCTAGCGGGAGGTGGGGCAGATACGCAGTATTTT	CASSQDRGLAGGGADTQYF
TRBV19	TRBJ1-5	.	TRBD1	TGTGCCAGTAGTATAGAAACGACAGGGGGACCACTTCTCAATCAGCCCCAGCATTTT	CASSIETTGGPLLNQPQHF
TRBV5-1	TRBJ2-1	.	TRBD1	TGCGCCAGCAGCTGGGGACAGTCATACAATGAGCAGTTCTTC	CASSWGQSYNEQFF
TRBV3-1/TRBV3-2	TRBJ1-1	.	.	TGTGCCAGCAGCCAAGAAACGGCGGTCACTGAAGCTTTCTTT	CASSQETAVTEAFF
TRBV4-1	TRBJ2-1	.	.	TGCGCCAGCAGCCAAGTGGGGCAGGTCAACAATGAGCAGTTCTTC	CASSQVGQVNNEQFF
TRBV29-1	TRBJ1-1	once	.	TGCAGCGTTGCTGGTGGAGGGGACACTGAAGCTTTCTTT	CSVAGGGDTEAFF
TRBV19	TRBJ2-7	.	.	TGTGCCAGTAGTATTCTACAGGGATATTCCTACGAGCAGTACTTC	CASSILQGYSYEQYF
TRBV21-1	TRBJ2-2	.	.	TGTGCCAACCGTCTTTCCCTGGGGGGGCTGTTTTTT	CANRLSLGGLFF
TRBV7-8	TRBJ2-7	.	TRBD2	TGTGCCAGCAGCTTAGGCGGGGGATCGATCTACGAGCAGTACTTC	CASSLGGGSIYEQYF
TRBV14	TRBJ2-1	.	TRBD2	TGTGCCAGCAGCCTGTCTAGCGGGAGGTGGGATGAGCAGTTCTTC	CASSLSSGRWDEQFF
TRBV14	TRBJ1-2	.	.	TGTGCCAGCAGCCTTTTTAAAAACTATGGCTACACCTTC	CASSLFKNYGYTF
TRBV18	TRBJ1-4	.	.	TGTGCCAGCTCGAGAACAACTAATGAAAAACTGTTTTTT	CASSRTTNEKLFF
TRBV19	TRBJ2-5	.	.	TGTGCCAGTAGTATTTCCACAGGGCGTAAGGAGACCCAGTACTTC	CASSISTGRKETQYF
TRBV9	TRBJ1-1	once	TRBD1	TGTGCCAGCAGCGCAGCAGGGGGCGAAGCTTTCTTT	CASSAAGGEAFF
TRBV4-1	TRBJ2-2	.	.	TGCGCCAGCAGCCAAGTCGCGGGGTACACCGGGGAGCTGTTTTTT	CASSQVAGYTGELFF
TRBV27	TRBJ2-3	.	TRBD1	TGTGCCAGCAGCCCCAGGACAGGGGAAACAGATACGCAGTATTTT	CASSPRTGETDTQYF
TRBV5-4	TRBJ2-3	.	.	TGTGCCAGCAGCTCGTCAGTGGATACGCAGTATTTT	CASSSSVDTQYF
TRBV28	TRBJ1-1	few	.	TGTGCCAGCAGTCTTCCCGGGGTAAGCACTGAAGCTTTCTTT	CASSLPGVSTEAFF
TRBV18	TRBJ2-3	.	.	TGTGCCAGCTCACCAATTCAACCACAAGAATTCACAGATACGCAGTATTTT	CASSPIQPQEFTDTQYF
TRBV5-1	TRBJ1-4	.	TRBD1	TGCGCCAGCAGCCCCGGACAGGGAGGGGGGGGTACAACTAATGAAAAACTGTTTTTT	CASSPGQGGGGTTNEKLFF
TRBV19	TRBJ1-2	.	TRBD1	TGTGCCAGTAGTATAATTCGGGACAGGGGTAGCGGCTACACCTTC	CASSIIRDRGSGYTF
TRBV27	TRBJ1-2	.	.	TGTGCCAGCAGCCAAACCAGACAGGCTGGCTACACCTTC	CASSQTRQAGYTF
TRBV3-1/TRBV3-2	TRBJ1-1	.	.	TGTGCCAGCAGCCCCTTTCCGGGGAACACTGAAGCTTTCTTT	CASSPFPGNTEAFF